Following are 24 T cell receptor beta chains from one sample sequenced in a study of T cells in Graves' hyperthyroidism and ophthalmopathy. TCR beta CDR3 regions were amplified from RNA transcripts. First-round RT-PCR of the TCR CDR3 relied on the HTBI primer set. MiXCR, run by TCRdb on the multiplex PCR reads, gives a single entry per CDR3 protein. The sample has about 600,000 distinct CDR3 sequences, more than 13% seen once. Sequencing was performed on blood. The origin of the receptors is a woman aged 18-35 years with Graves' ophthalmopathy.

This clonotype turned up a few times. The genes are TRBV15 and TRBJ2-4; 7 positions match TRBD1. This CDR3 has 16 amino acids. V was pared by 4 bases and J by 5 bases, with 11 bases of the junction left unmatched. Germline V gives CDR1 LNHNV, CDR2 YYDKDF (reference sequence). The CDR3 is CATSNLPGQMQNIQYF. The CDR3 DNA sequence: TGTGCCACCAGCAATTTGCCGGGACAGATGCAAAACATTCAGTACTTC.

This clonotype has at least ten counts. V gene TRBV10-3 combines with J gene TRBJ1-2; maybe TRBD1 (5 bases). CDR1 ENHRY and CDR2 SYGVKD come from the germline V gene. This CDR3 has 13 residues. The germline V and J ends were trimmed by 0 bases and 4 bases, with 6 bases remaining between them. The CDR3 is CAISESQGYGYTF. The CDR3 DNA follows: TGTGCCATCAGTGAGTCCCAGGGCTATGGCTACACCTTC.

This clonotype was counted ten times or more. The chain employs TRBV7-2 and TRBJ2-3; D is undetermined. Germline CDR1 reads SGHTA; CDR2 reads FQGNSA. CDR3 length: 14 residues. Trimming cost V 3 bases and J 6 bases, with 13 bases left between them. CDR3 loop: CASSFPGRRDTQYF. The CDR3 region has the DNA TGTGCCAGCAGCTTTCCGGGCCGCAGGGATACGCAGTATTTT.

This clonotype came up many times. The CDR3 sequence is CSVDRGADTQYF. The CDR3 DNA reads as TGCAGCGTTGACAGGGGGGCCGATACGCAGTATTTT. The gene calls are TRBV29-1 and TRBJ2-3, with a tentative D call TRBD1 (7 bases). CDR3 length equals 12 residues. Deletions cut 3 bases from V and 6 bases from J, with 10 bases between. The germline CDR1 and CDR2 sequences are SQVTM and ANQGSEA.

This clonotype was found many times. This chain links TRBV12-3 or TRBV12-4 with TRBJ2-3; 9 positions agree with TRBD1. Germline trimming cut 6 bases from V and 6 bases from J; bases unmatched to any gene: 10. This CDR3 is 15 amino acids long. The CDR3 spells CASRETGTGRDTQYF. The CDR3 nucleotides are TGTGCCAGCAGGGAGACCGGGACAGGGAGGGATACGCAGTATTTT.

This clonotype was found many times. The chain couples TRBV24-1 to TRBJ2-7; no firm D call. The CDR3 length is 12 residues. Trimming shortened V by 12 bases and J by 0 bases, and 11 bases separated the two germline ends. CDR1 is KGHDR and CDR2 is SFDVKD in the germline V gene. Here the CDR3 reads CAAGPGSYEQYF. The CDR3 region has the DNA TGTGCCGCCGGGCCAGGCTCCTACGAGCAGTACTTC.

This clonotype has just one count. This clone may be a read error of a much larger clone one base away. The genes are TRBV6-5 and TRBJ2-5; tentatively, D is TRBD2 (5 bases). The CDR3 has 13 residues. Germline loops: CDR1 MNHEY, CDR2 SVGAGI. CDR3 in DNA: TGTGCCGGCAGTTACAGCGGACTAGAGACCCAGTACTTC. Its protein product is CAGSYSGLETQYF.

This clonotype was found many times. The chain joins TRBV5-1 to TRBJ2-1; D unclear. Per the germline V gene, CDR1 is SGHRS and CDR2 is YFSETQ. The CDR3 consists of 13 residues. V lost 4 bases and J lost 10, with 15 bases in between. The CDR3 DNA sequence: TGCGCCAGCAGCCCCTCCGGATCGGTCGAGCAGTTCTTC. This encodes CASSPSGSVEQFF.

This clonotype was observed a few times. The gene calls are TRBV4-2 and TRBJ1-6; D unclear. Trimming cost V 0 bases and J 10 bases, with 13 bases left between them. The CDR3 sequence is 15 residues long. Germline V lookup: CDR1 LGHNA, CDR2 YNFKEQ. CDR3 residues: CASSQDLAGLSPLHF. The CDR3 nucleotides read TGTGCCAGCAGCCAAGATTTGGCAGGATTATCACCCCTCCACTTT.

Comment on this clonotype: Possible read error: a much larger clone is one base away. This chain connects TRBV27 to TRBJ2-7; 8 bases fit TRBD2. This CDR3 comprises 14 residues. V was pared by 8 bases and J by 3 bases, with 9 bases of the junction left unmatched. The germline CDR1 and CDR2 sequences are MNHEY and SMNVEV (reference sequence). CDR3 sequence (DNA): TGTGCCAGCGGGGGGGGGAGCGGGAGCTACGAGCAGTACTTC. Its protein product is CASGGGSGSYEQYF.

This clonotype was counted ten times or more. The chain joins TRBV4-2 to TRBJ2-1; D may be TRBD2 (6 bases). The CDR3 has 14 residues. The V gene lost 3 bases and the J gene lost 5 bases, with 11 bases spanning the gap. Germline-derived CDR1 and CDR2 are LGHNA and YNFKEQ. The chain's CDR3 is CASSQSVADNEQFF. As DNA, the CDR3 is TGTGCCAGCAGCCAGAGCGTAGCGGACAATGAGCAGTTCTTC.

The chain employs TRBV20-1 and TRBJ2-1; possible D gene TRBD1, 5 bases. V lost 5 bases to trimming and J lost 5 bases, with 19 bases between them. Germline-derived CDR1 and CDR2 are DFQATT and SNEGSKA (reference sequence). The CDR3 length is 15 residues. The CDR3 bases are TGCAGTGCTCCTACGGACATCTTTCAAAACAATGAGCAGTTCTTC. Encoded protein: CSAPTDIFQNNEQFF.

The chain is built from TRBV3-1 and TRBJ2-5, with D perhaps TRBD2 (5 bases). Trimming pared 4 bases from V and 1 base from J, leaving 13 bases between. The CDR3 runs to 15 residues. From germline, CDR1 is LGHDT and CDR2 YNNKEL (reference sequence). The CDR3 nucleotides are TGTGCCAGCAGCCCATACACGGGGTTCCAAGAGACCCAGTACTTC. This translates into CASSPYTGFQETQYF.

The chain uses TRBV4-1 and TRBJ2-3, with D maybe TRBD1 (5 bases). Trimming removed 5 bases at V and 3 bases at J, with 12 bases between. The germline V gene encodes CDR1 MGHRA and CDR2 YSYEKL. This CDR3 contains 14 residues. The CDR3: CASSGMQGTDTQYF. DNA for the CDR3: TGCGCCAGCAGCGGAATGCAGGGAACAGATACGCAGTATTTT.

This sequence joins TRBV4-2 and TRBJ2-3, with a possible D match to TRBD2 (5 bases). The germline gives CDR1 LGHNA, CDR2 YNFKEQ. The CDR3 sequence is 16 residues long. V was shortened by 0 bases and J by 1 base, with 11 bases between the two germline ends. CDR3 protein: CASSQDWLAGTDTQYF. The CDR3 DNA is TGTGCCAGCAGCCAAGATTGGCTAGCAGGCACAGATACGCAGTATTTT.

This clonotype was observed many times. The CDR3: CSVEGLAEGDTQYF. The CDR3 DNA follows: TGCAGCGTTGAAGGACTAGCTGAGGGCGATACGCAGTATTTT. The rearrangement uses TRBV29-1 and TRBJ2-3; 7 bases agree with TRBD2. This CDR3 is 14 amino acids long. With 1 base clipped from V and 6 bases from J, the junction kept 7 bases outside the gene matches. The germline gives CDR1 SQVTM, CDR2 ANQGSEA.

This clonotype showed up just a few times. The gene calls are TRBV11-3 and TRBJ2-1; TRBD2 agrees at 15 bases. Unmatched junction bases numbered 13, after V lost 5 bases and J lost 8 bases. The CDR3 consists of 18 residues. CDR1 is SGHNT and CDR2 is YENEEA in the germline V gene. The CDR3, as DNA: TGTGCCAGCAGCAAAGTCTGGACTAGCGGGAGGGCTTTGGATGAGCAGTTCTTC. It specifies CASSKVWTSGRALDEQFF.

The sample holds many counts of this clonotype. CDR3 region: CASRGILPGLALETQYF. The CDR3 DNA sequence: TGTGCCAGCAGAGGGATATTACCGGGACTAGCATTAGAGACCCAGTACTTC. This chain links TRBV4-2 with TRBJ2-5; 9 bases map to TRBD2. V trimming: 6 bases; J trimming: 4 bases; junction bases outside the gene matches: 15. The CDR3 length is 17 residues. Germline V gene lookup returns CDR1 LGHNA and CDR2 YNFKEQ.

This clonotype was observed at least ten times. This chain joins TRBV28 and TRBJ2-7, with 7 bases lining up with TRBD1. Trimming took 6 bases from V and 4 from J; bases not matched to a gene: 9. From germline, CDR1 is MDHEN and CDR2 SYDVKM. This CDR3 region has 14 residues. CDR3 region: CASSLQVTGYEQYF. CDR3 bases: TGTGCCAGCAGCCTCCAGGTGACAGGGTACGAGCAGTACTTC.

This rearrangement joins TRBV7-3 to TRBJ2-5, with 13 bases lining up with TRBD2. The germline gives CDR1 SGHTA, CDR2 FQGTGA. V dropped 5 bases and J dropped 5; count of bases not matched to a gene: 11. The CDR3 length is 17 residues. The CDR3, as DNA: TGTGCCAGCAGCCCACATTCGGGACTAGCGGGATTCGAGACCCAGTACTTC. This translates into CASSPHSGLAGFETQYF. Using reference TRBV7-3 and TRBJ2-5 for the parts outside the CDR3, the full variable domain is GAGVSQTPSNKVTEKGKYVELRCDPISGHTALYWYRQSLGQGPEFLIYFQGTGAADDSGLPNDRFFAVRPEGSVSTLKIQRTERGDSAVYLCASSPHSGLAGFETQYFGPGTRLLVL.

The chain uses TRBV5-1 and TRBJ2-7; D ambiguous. CDR1 and CDR2 (germline): SGHRS, YFSETQ. The CDR3 sequence is 13 residues long. The V end lost 3 bases, the J end lost 5 bases, and 12 bases lay between the germline ends. The CDR3 loop reads CASSSIGVDEQYF. The CDR3 DNA reads TGCGCCAGCAGCTCGATTGGGGTGGACGAGCAGTACTTC.

This clonotype has a count of ten or more. The chain links TRBV30 to TRBJ2-3; D assignment may be TRBD1 or TRBD2 (5 bases each). CDR3 size: 13 residues. In germline, CDR1 is GTSNPN, CDR2 SVGIG (reference sequence). The V gene lost 8 bases and the J gene lost 2 bases, with 14 bases spanning the gap. The CDR3 sequence is CAGAAGTTDTQYF. The CDR3 coding sequence is TGTGCCGGGGCGGCGGGCACCACAGATACGCAGTATTTT.

This clonotype was picked up many times. The chain links TRBV28 to TRBJ1-1; D is perhaps TRBD1 (5 bases). There are 12 residues in the CDR3. V was pared by 9 bases and J by 1 base, with 9 bases between. Germline values: CDR1 MDHEN, CDR2 SYDVKM. CDR3 sequence reads: CASVQGNTEAFF. In DNA, the CDR3 is TGTGCCAGTGTGCAGGGGAACACTGAAGCTTTCTTT.

The genes are TRBV29-1 and TRBJ2-3, with D possibly matching TRBD1 (6 bases). Trimming took 7 bases from V and 10 from J, leaving 27 bases between them. The CDR3 is 15 amino acids. The V gene's germline CDR1 is SQVTM and CDR2 ANQGSEA. In DNA form, the CDR3 reads TGCAGCGCCGAGGACGCTGGGGGCCCGCTCGAGGCGCAGTATTTT. Its protein is CSAEDAGGPLEAQYF.